This T cell receptor beta chain was sequenced during a study of blood T cell repertoires in COVID-19. Study-level information: Samples came from the United States, Italy and Spain, spanning acute and convalescent COVID-19. T cells, B-cell-depleted T cells, or PBMCs provided the cDNA or gDNA that served as material.

Trimming took 3 bases from V and 12 from J; bases not matched to a gene: 12. The germline CDR1 and CDR2 sequences are SGHRS and YFSETQ. This CDR3 comprises 13 residues. In the original analysis: For nucleated cells, counts were estimated from reference gene primer amplification. This table comes from immunoSEQ multiplex PCR, and its TCRdb copy is limited to in-frame clones, with some not included. V and J calls plus clone size are reproduced from that table; the DNA served to infer D and trimming. The sample shows 280,000 or so clones, 70% to 90% of them seen only once. The gene calls are TRBV5-1 and TRBJ2-7; 7 positions match TRBD1. Material: peripheral blood. The clonotype originates from a woman in her thirties who had recovered from COVID-19. In DNA, the CDR3 is TGCGCCAGCAGCTCGGGACAGAGTGAGGTTCCGTACTTC. Residues: CASSSGQSEVPYF.